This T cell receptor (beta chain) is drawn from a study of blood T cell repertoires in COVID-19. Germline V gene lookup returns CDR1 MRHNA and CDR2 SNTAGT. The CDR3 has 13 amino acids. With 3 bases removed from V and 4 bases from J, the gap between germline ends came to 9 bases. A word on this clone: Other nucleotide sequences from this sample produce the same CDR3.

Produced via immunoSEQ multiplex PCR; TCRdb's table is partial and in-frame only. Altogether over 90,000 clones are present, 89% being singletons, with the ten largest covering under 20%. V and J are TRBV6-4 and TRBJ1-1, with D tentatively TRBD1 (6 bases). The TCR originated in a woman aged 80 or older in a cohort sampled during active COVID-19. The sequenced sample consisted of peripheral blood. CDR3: CASSEQGSTEAFF. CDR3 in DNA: TGTGCCAGCAGTGAACAGGGCAGCACTGAAGCTTTCTTT.